This TCR beta chain was found in a study of T cell changes during pregnancy in multiple sclerosis. The CDR3 is made up of 14 amino acids. V lost 2 bases, J lost 8 bases, and 15 bases lay in between. In germline, CDR1 is SGHTA, CDR2 FQGNSA. Assay used: immunoSEQ multiplex PCR; TCRdb lists only in-frame clones, some missing. Here the sample spans approximately 60,000 clones, 80% to 95% being singletons. The source was peripheral blood, collected in the first trimester of pregnancy. The receptor comes from a female donor with multiple sclerosis, enrolled in a pregnancy study. The genes are TRBV7-2 and TRBJ1-1; D gene unclear. As DNA, the CDR3 is TGTGCCAGCAGCTTATTCCAGTGGCAGGCAGAAGCTTTCTTT. Translated: CASSLFQWQAEAFF.